This TCR beta chain was documented in a study of shared clonotypes between healthy human individuals. Some clones are missing from TCRdb's copy, which holds only in-frame ones; the method was immunoSEQ multiplex PCR. This table has 550,000 to 800,000 clones, 74% appearing once. Sequencing was done on a sample of memory CD4+ T cells sorted from blood. Subset noted: CD45RA-negative fraction. This receptor was identified in a woman in her thirties in good health.

CDR3 amino acids: CASSLWRHEGYTF. In DNA form, the CDR3 reads TGTGCCAGCAGTTTATGGAGGCACGAGGGCTACACCTTC. This chain joins TRBV28 and TRBJ1-2; D call uncertain. CDR3 size: 13 residues. Trimming took 0 bases from V and 8 from J, leaving 10 bases between them. Germline CDR1 MDHEN, CDR2 SYDVKM.